This T cell receptor beta chain was retrieved from a study of control samples from healthy donors and cancer patients. Using immunoSEQ multiplex PCR, the repertoire was profiled, and TCRdb retains in-frame clones only, with some absent. The data contain roughly 120,000 clones, 80% to 90% of them singletons. Germline V gene sequence: CDR1 MNHNS, CDR2 SASEGT. V was cut by 2 bases and J by 7 bases, with 21 bases left in between. This CDR3 contains 18 residues. The sequence derives from a woman in her 50s with colorectal cancer. This chain joins TRBV6-1 and TRBJ1-6, with D unresolved. The sample was PBMCs. The CDR3 DNA reads as TGTGCCAGCAGTGAACGGGTCCAGTTATTCACCCCAAATTCACCCCTCCACTTT. Translated, it gives CASSERVQLFTPNSPLHF.